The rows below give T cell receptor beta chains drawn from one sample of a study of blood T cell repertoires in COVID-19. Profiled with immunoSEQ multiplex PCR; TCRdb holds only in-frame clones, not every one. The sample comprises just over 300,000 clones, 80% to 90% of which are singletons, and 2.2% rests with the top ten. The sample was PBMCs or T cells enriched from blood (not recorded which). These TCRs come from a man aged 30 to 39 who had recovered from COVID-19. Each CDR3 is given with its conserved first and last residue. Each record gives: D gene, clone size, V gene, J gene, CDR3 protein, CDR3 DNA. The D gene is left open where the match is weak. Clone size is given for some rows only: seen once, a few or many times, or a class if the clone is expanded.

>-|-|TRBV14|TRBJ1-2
CASSHRGRNYGYTF
TGTGCCAGCAGCCACAGGGGAAGAAACTATGGCTACACCTTC
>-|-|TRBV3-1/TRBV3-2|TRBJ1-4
CASRRRGEKLFF
TGTGCCAGCCGGAGACGGGGGGAAAAACTGTTTTTT
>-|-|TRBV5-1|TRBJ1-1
CASSLSSGRSVNTEAFF
TGCGCCAGCAGCCTATCGTCTGGTAGGAGTGTGAACACTGAAGCTTTCTTT
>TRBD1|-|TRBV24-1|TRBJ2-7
CATSLIGDSRSTYEQYF
TGTGCCACCAGTTTAATAGGGGACAGTAGGAGCACCTACGAGCAGTACTTC
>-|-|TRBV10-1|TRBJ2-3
CASSPGVSTDTQYF
TGCGCCAGCAGTCCGGGGGTGAGCACAGATACGCAGTATTTT
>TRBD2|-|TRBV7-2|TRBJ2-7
CASSFSGGVSYEQYF
TGTGCCAGCAGCTTTAGCGGGGGTGTGTCCTACGAGCAGTACTTC
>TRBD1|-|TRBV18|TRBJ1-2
CASSPEQGSAYGYTF
TGTGCCAGCTCACCGGAACAGGGGAGCGCCTATGGCTACACCTTC
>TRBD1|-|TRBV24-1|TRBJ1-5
CATSEKPWDRAQPQHF
TGTGCCACCAGTGAAAAACCCTGGGACAGGGCTCAGCCCCAGCATTTT
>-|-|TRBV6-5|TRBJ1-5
CASRDGVMQDQPQHF
TGTGCCAGCAGGGACGGGGTAATGCAGGATCAGCCCCAGCATTTT
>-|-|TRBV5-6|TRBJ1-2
CASSRGRGSAYGYTF
TGTGCCAGCAGCAGGGGCCGAGGCTCGGCCTATGGCTACACCTTC
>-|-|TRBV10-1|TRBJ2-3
CASSDSVTQYF
TGCGCCAGCAGTGACTCTGTAACGCAGTATTTT
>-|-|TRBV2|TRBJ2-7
CASKEGAWGYYEQYF
TGTGCCAGCAAAGAAGGGGCTTGGGGCTATTACGAGCAGTACTTC
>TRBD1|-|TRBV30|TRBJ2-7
CAWALDRASEQYF
TGTGCCTGGGCCCTCGACAGGGCGAGCGAGCAGTACTTC
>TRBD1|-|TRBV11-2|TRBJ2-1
CASSGRQGLNEQFF
TGTGCCAGCAGCGGACGACAGGGCCTCAATGAGCAGTTCTTC
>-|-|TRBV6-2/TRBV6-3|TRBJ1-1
CASSYSGGLLNTEAFF
TGTGCCAGCAGTTACTCAGGAGGGCTCTTAAACACTGAAGCTTTCTTT
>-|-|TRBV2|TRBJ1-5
CASSDDRMNQPQHF
TGTGCCAGCAGTGACGACAGGATGAATCAGCCCCAGCATTTT
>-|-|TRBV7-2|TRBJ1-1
CASSFAGWGNTEAFF
TGTGCCAGCAGCTTTGCAGGGTGGGGGAACACTGAAGCTTTCTTT
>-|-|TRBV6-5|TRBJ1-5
CASSYSSGGQPQHF
TGTGCCAGCAGTTACTCGTCCGGAGGTCAGCCCCAGCATTTT
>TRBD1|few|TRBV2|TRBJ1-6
CASSSLIGQGGSPLHF
TGTGCCAGCAGTTCTTTAATCGGACAGGGGGGGTCACCCCTCCACTTT
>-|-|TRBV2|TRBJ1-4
CASSEVQGSEKLFF
TGTGCCAGCAGTGAGGTGCAGGGAAGTGAAAAACTGTTTTTT
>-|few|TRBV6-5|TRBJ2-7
CASSYGKTFYEQYF
TGTGCCAGCAGTTATGGTAAGACATTCTACGAGCAGTACTTC
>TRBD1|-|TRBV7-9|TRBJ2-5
CASSPGQTQETQYF
TGTGCCAGCAGCCCGGGACAGACCCAAGAGACCCAGTACTTC
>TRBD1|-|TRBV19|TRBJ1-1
CASSIVRGQSGAFF
TGTGCCAGTAGTATAGTCAGGGGACAGTCCGGAGCTTTCTTT
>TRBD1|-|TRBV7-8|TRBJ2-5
CASSLLRGTGQETQYF
TGTGCCAGCAGCTTATTAAGGGGGACAGGGCAAGAGACCCAGTACTTC
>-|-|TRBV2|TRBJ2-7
CASSDGSGSYKKDEQYF
TGTGCCAGCAGTGATGGTAGCGGAAGCTATAAAAAAGACGAGCAGTACTTC
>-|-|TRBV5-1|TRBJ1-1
CASSLAVNTEAFF
TGCGCCAGCAGCTTGGCGGTGAACACTGAAGCTTTCTTT
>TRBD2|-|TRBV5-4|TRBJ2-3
CASSLRLAGASDTQYF
TGTGCCAGCAGCCTAAGACTAGCGGGGGCCTCAGATACGCAGTATTTT
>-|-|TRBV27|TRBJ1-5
CASSLRGRGGWQPQHF
TGTGCCAGCAGTTTACGGGGAAGGGGAGGATGGCAGCCCCAGCATTTT
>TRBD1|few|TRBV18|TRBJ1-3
CASSPVRGHGNTIYF
TGTGCCAGCTCACCGGTCAGGGGGCACGGAAACACCATATATTTT
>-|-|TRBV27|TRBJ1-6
CASSLGGGFNSPLHF
TGTGCCAGCAGTTTAGGTGGGGGGTTTAATTCACCCCTCCACTTT
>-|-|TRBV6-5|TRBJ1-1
CASRRVQGTEAFF
TGTGCCAGCCGAAGAGTCCAGGGGACTGAAGCTTTCTTT
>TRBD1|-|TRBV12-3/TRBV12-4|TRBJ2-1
CASRSTGSHEQFF
TGTGCCAGCAGGTCGACAGGGAGTCATGAGCAGTTCTTC
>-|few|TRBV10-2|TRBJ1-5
CASSDNGVNQPQHF
TGCGCCAGCAGTGATAACGGGGTCAATCAGCCCCAGCATTTT
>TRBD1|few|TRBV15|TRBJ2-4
CATSRYGTELNIQYF
TGTGCCACCAGCAGATACGGGACAGAGCTAAACATTCAGTACTTC
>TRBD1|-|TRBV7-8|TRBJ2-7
CASSLRVGQGLYEQYF
TGTGCCAGCAGCTTAAGGGTGGGACAGGGGCTTTACGAGCAGTACTTC
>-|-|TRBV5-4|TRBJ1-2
CASSSAGAGRIYGYTF
TGTGCCAGCAGCTCCGCTGGAGCGGGACGGATCTATGGCTACACCTTC
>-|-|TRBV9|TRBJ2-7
CASSVDSGTYEQYF
TGTGCCAGCAGCGTAGACAGCGGTACGTACGAGCAGTACTTC
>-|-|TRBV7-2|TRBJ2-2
CASSPDRYTGELFF
TGTGCCAGCAGCCCCGACAGGTACACCGGGGAGCTGTTTTTT
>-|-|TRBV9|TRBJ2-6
CASSAYSGANVLTF
TGTGCCAGCAGCGCCTACTCTGGGGCCAACGTCCTGACTTTC
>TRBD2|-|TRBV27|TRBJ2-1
CASSLGRLADYNEQFF
TGTGCCAGCAGTTTAGGGCGGCTAGCGGACTACAATGAGCAGTTCTTC
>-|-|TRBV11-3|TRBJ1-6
CASSRTRESPLHF
TGTGCCAGCAGCCGCACCAGGGAATCACCCCTCCACTTT
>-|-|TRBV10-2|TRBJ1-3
CASRLGQTFGNTIYF
TGCGCCAGCAGACTGGGACAAACCTTTGGAAACACCATATATTTT
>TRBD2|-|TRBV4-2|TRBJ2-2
CASSQPGTSGVTGELFF
TGTGCCAGCAGCCAACCCGGGACTAGCGGGGTCACCGGGGAGCTGTTTTTT
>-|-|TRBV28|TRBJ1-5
CASSLSGGDQPQHF
TGTGCCAGCAGTTTATCGGGGGGAGATCAGCCCCAGCATTTT
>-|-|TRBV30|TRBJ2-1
CAWSVLGGTWNEQFF
TGTGCCTGGAGTGTATTAGGAGGAACGTGGAATGAGCAGTTCTTC
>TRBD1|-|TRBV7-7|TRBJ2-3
CASSLGGTGNLDTQYF
TGTGCTAGCAGCTTAGGAGGGACAGGGAACCTAGATACGCAGTATTTT
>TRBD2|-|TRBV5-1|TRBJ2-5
CASSQGLAPPETQYF
TGCGCCAGCAGCCAAGGACTAGCCCCCCCAGAGACCCAGTACTTC
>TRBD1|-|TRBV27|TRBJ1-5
CASSTRQGAFGNQPQHF
TGTGCCAGCAGTACGCGACAGGGTGCGTTCGGCAATCAGCCCCAGCATTTT
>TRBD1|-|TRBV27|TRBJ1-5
CASSLSGQRPNQPQHF
TGTGCCAGCAGTTTATCGGGACAGAGGCCCAATCAGCCCCAGCATTTT
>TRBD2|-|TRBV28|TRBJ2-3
CASSFYRYSGEGTQYF
TGTGCCAGCAGTTTCTACAGGTACTCGGGGGAGGGTACGCAGTATTTT
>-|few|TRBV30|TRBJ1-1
CAWSESGRNTEAFF
TGTGCCTGGAGTGAGAGTGGGAGGAACACTGAAGCTTTCTTT
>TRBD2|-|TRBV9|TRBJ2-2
CASSVSRTSGGTNTGELFF
TGTGCCAGCAGCGTCAGCCGGACTAGCGGGGGTACAAACACCGGGGAGCTGTTTTTT
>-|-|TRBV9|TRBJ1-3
CASSGGEKASGNTIYF
TGTGCCAGCAGCGGCGGTGAGAAAGCCTCTGGAAACACCATATATTTT
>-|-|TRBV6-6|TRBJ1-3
CASSHQENRVAHF
TGTGCCAGCAGTCACCAAGAAAACAGGGTTGCCCACTTT
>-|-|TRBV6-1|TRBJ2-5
CASSDLGGKQETQYF
TGTGCCAGCAGTGACCTAGGTGGAAAGCAAGAGACCCAGTACTTC
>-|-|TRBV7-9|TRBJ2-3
CASSLGTHTDTQYF
TGTGCCAGCAGCCTGGGGACTCACACAGATACGCAGTATTTT
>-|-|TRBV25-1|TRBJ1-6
CASSESRTSYNSPLHF
TGTGCCAGCAGTGAGTCTAGAACCTCCTATAATTCACCCCTCCACTTT
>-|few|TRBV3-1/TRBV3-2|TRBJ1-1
CASSQPTGNTEAFF
TGTGCCAGCAGCCAACCGACAGGAAACACTGAAGCTTTCTTT
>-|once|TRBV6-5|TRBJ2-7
CASSLRQVGAYEQYF
TGTGCCAGCAGTTTACGACAGGTTGGCGCCTACGAGCAGTACTTC